This is a list of T cell receptor beta chains from one sample in a study of Tregs in tolerant kidney transplant recipients. Generated by immunoSEQ multiplex PCR, the TCRdb table keeps only in-frame clones and is missing some. The data contain about 14,000 clones, around nine tenths of them seen just once; the ten biggest clones take up 10% to 15%. The sample was CD8+ T cells from blood. The origin of the receptors is a human donor in good health. The CDR3 runs from the conserved cysteine through the conserved F or W. A D gene is named only where the DNA matches it firmly. Size values are once, few and many counts, or a class for expanded clones, and some rows have none.

NA,TRBV27,NA,TRBJ2-1,CASSLSGAAEQFF,TGTGCCAGCAGTTTATCGGGGGCCGCTGAGCAGTTCTTC
TRBD1,TRBV19,NA,TRBJ2-7,CASSIGTGAYEQYF,TGTGCCAGTAGTATTGGGACAGGGGCCTACGAGCAGTACTTC
NA,TRBV10-3,NA,TRBJ1-1,CAISELGAHTEAFF,TGTGCCATCAGTGAATTGGGAGCTCACACTGAAGCTTTCTTT
NA,TRBV13,NA,TRBJ2-6,CASSLAVVGANVLTF,TGTGCCAGCAGCTTAGCGGTTGTTGGGGCCAACGTCCTGACTTTC
NA,TRBV21-1,NA,TRBJ2-1,CASSPHGTGGRGYNEQFF,TGTGCCAGCAGCCCCCACGGGACAGGGGGCAGAGGCTACAATGAGCAGTTCTTC
TRBD2,TRBV9,NA,TRBJ2-7,CASSAANSGSIYEQYF,TGTGCCAGCAGCGCCGCAAATAGCGGGAGTATCTACGAGCAGTACTTC
NA,TRBV5-6,NA,TRBJ2-3,CASSSGSDTQYF,TGTGCCAGCAGCTCGGGATCAGATACGCAGTATTTT
TRBD2,TRBV6-5,NA,TRBJ2-3,CASRLAGGVGDTQYF,TGTGCCAGCAGGCTAGCGGGGGGGGTTGGAGATACGCAGTATTTT
TRBD1,TRBV25-1,once,TRBJ2-7,CASSLGQPYEQYF,TGTGCCAGCAGTTTGGGACAGCCCTACGAGCAGTACTTC
NA,TRBV27,NA,TRBJ2-7,CASSLAGRPSYEQYF,TGTGCCAGCAGTTTAGCGGGGAGGCCTTCCTACGAGCAGTACTTC
NA,TRBV5-1,NA,TRBJ2-3,CASSLERDSTDTQYF,TGCGCCAGCAGCTTGGAACGGGATAGCACAGATACGCAGTATTTT
NA,TRBV19,NA,TRBJ2-7,CASSLQGSTYEQYF,TGTGCCAGTAGTCTGCAGGGGTCAACCTACGAGCAGTACTTC
TRBD1,TRBV27,NA,TRBJ2-7,CASSLGDRGRDEQYF,TGTGCCAGCAGTTTAGGGGACAGGGGGCGCGACGAGCAGTACTTC
NA,TRBV10-3,NA,TRBJ2-1,CAISELGTGQRGEQFF,TGTGCCATCAGTGAGTTAGGGACAGGTCAGCGGGGTGAGCAGTTCTTC
NA,TRBV7-3,NA,TRBJ2-1,CASSLGRDPYNEQFF,TGTGCCAGCAGCTTAGGTCGGGACCCCTACAATGAGCAGTTCTTC
NA,TRBV27,NA,TRBJ1-6,CASSFPDNSPLHF,TGTGCCAGCAGTTTTCCGGATAATTCACCCCTCCACTTT
TRBD1,TRBV18,NA,TRBJ1-2,CASSPRDRLNYGYTF,TGTGCCAGCTCACCCCGGGACAGACTAAACTATGGCTACACCTTC
TRBD2,TRBV27,NA,TRBJ2-7,CASSLLAGGLYEQYF,TGTGCCAGCAGCCTGCTCGCGGGAGGTCTCTACGAGCAGTACTTC
NA,TRBV9,few,TRBJ2-7,CASSPDPLRDYEQYF,TGTGCCAGCAGCCCGGACCCATTACGTGACTACGAGCAGTACTTC
NA,TRBV5-8,NA,TRBJ2-7,CASSLVAPFTGKTYEQYF,TGTGCCAGCAGCTTGGTAGCACCTTTTACCGGGAAGACCTACGAGCAGTACTTC
NA,TRBV7-9,NA,TRBJ2-5,CASSLGRGEETQYF,TGTGCCAGCAGCTTAGGCCGAGGGGAAGAGACCCAGTACTTC
NA,TRBV2,NA,TRBJ1-2,CASSLDGRGGYTF,TGTGCCAGCAGCCTTGACGGCAGAGGAGGCTACACCTTC
NA,TRBV18,NA,TRBJ1-3,CASSPPVGGRGNTIYF,TGTGCCAGCTCACCGCCCGTCGGGGGGCGAGGAAACACCATATATTTT
NA,TRBV6-5,NA,TRBJ1-1,CASSYGGGFTEAFF,TGTGCCAGCAGTTACGGTGGGGGTTTTACTGAAGCTTTCTTT
NA,TRBV11-2,NA,TRBJ2-1,CASSLGPVDPIGYNEQFF,TGTGCCAGCAGCTTAGGTCCGGTGGACCCAATTGGTTACAATGAGCAGTTCTTC
TRBD2,TRBV7-3,NA,TRBJ2-1,CASSSLAGGRNEQFF,TGTGCCAGCAGCTCCTTAGCGGGAGGGAGAAATGAGCAGTTCTTC
NA,TRBV18,NA,TRBJ2-5,CASSPRVRNQFSETQYF,TGTGCCAGCTCCCCCCGGGTTCGAAATCAGTTTTCAGAGACCCAGTACTTC
NA,TRBV6-4,NA,TRBJ2-7,CASSDSGDARPPSVVF,TGTGCCAGCAGTGACTCGGGGGACGCGCGGCCGCCGTCCGTGGTGTTC
TRBD2,TRBV28,NA,TRBJ2-7,CASSGLGFYEQYF,TGTGCCAGTTCGGGACTAGGCTTTTACGAGCAGTACTTC
NA,TRBV7-8,NA,TRBJ1-5,CASSSGPGLNQPQHF,TGTGCCAGCAGCTCCGGACCGGGACTCAATCAGCCCCAGCATTTT
NA,TRBV5-1,NA,TRBJ2-7,CASSKVSEYHSYEQYF,TGCGCCAGCAGCAAGGTCAGTGAGTACCACTCCTACGAGCAGTACTTC
NA,TRBV4-3,NA,TRBJ2-5,CASSQGLRGAETQYF,TGCGCCAGCAGCCAAGGTTTACGGGGAGCAGAGACCCAGTACTTC
NA,TRBV6-6,NA,TRBJ2-1,CASSYNEQFF,TGTGCCAGCAGTTACAATGAGCAGTTCTTC
NA,TRBV4-1,NA,TRBJ2-7,CASSQEPRGPTYEQYF,TGCGCCAGCAGCCAAGAACCCAGGGGACCTACCTACGAGCAGTACTTC
NA,TRBV18,few,TRBJ1-2,CASSPNRGLWGYTF,TGTGCCAGCTCTCCAAACCGGGGGCTATGGGGCTACACCTTC
NA,TRBV27,NA,TRBJ1-2,CASGGNYGYTF,TGTGCCAGCGGGGGTAACTATGGCTACACCTTC
NA,TRBV27,NA,TRBJ1-3,CASRPDTYSGNTIYF,TGTGCCAGCAGGCCGGACACTTACTCTGGAAACACCATATATTTT